This T cell receptor beta chain was observed in a study of cytomegalovirus exposure and HLA in healthy donors. Overall study findings and caveats: Among immune exposure information, only CMV serostatus was available.

PCR primers comprised 60 Vbeta and 13 Jbeta primers. Profiled with immunoSEQ multiplex PCR; TCRdb holds only in-frame clones, not every one. The table has approximately 130,000 clones, approximately 80% seen once. Notes on this clone: Its antigen is still unknown.

CDR3 length: 15 residues. In germline, CDR1 is SGHNT, CDR2 YYREEE (reference sequence). V was clipped by 2 bases and J by 2 bases; unmatched bases: 4. The TCR originated in a woman aged 40-49 years in good health and CMV-seronegative. The rearrangement links TRBV5-4 to TRBJ2-5, with 9 bases lining up with TRBD2. The material sequenced was PBMCs. The CDR3 DNA reads as TGTGCCAGCAGCTTCCAGCGGGGGGCTCAAGAGACCCAGTACTTC. This translates into CASSFQRGAQETQYF. The complete variable domain, with remaining parts taken from reference TRBV5-4 and TRBJ2-5, reads ETGVTQSPTHLIKTRGQQVTLRCSSQSGHNTVSWYQQALGQGPQFIFQYYREEENGRGNFPPRFSGLQFPNYSSELNVNALELDDSALYLCASSFQRGAQETQYFGPGTRLLVL.